The next 20 T cell receptor beta chains were all read from a single sample in a study of blood T cell repertoires in COVID-19. Some clones are missing from TCRdb's copy, which holds only in-frame ones; the method was immunoSEQ multiplex PCR. Of roughly 200,000 clones in the sample, approximately 85% were seen once. Sequencing was carried out using peripheral blood. These receptors were collected from a woman at least 80 years old with COVID-19, enrolled during active disease.

CDR3 sequence (DNA): TGCAGCGTTACCGACAGCGTCTATGGCTACACCTTC. This sequence encodes CSVTDSVYGYTF. This sequence joins TRBV29-1 and TRBJ1-2, with a weak D call TRBD1 (5 bases). From germline, CDR1 is SQVTM and CDR2 ANQGSEA. V was shortened by 5 bases and J by 4 bases, with 11 bases between the two germline ends. CDR3 size: 12 residues.

The CDR3 DNA sequence: TGCAGTGCTAGTTGGCTAGCGACGTACAATGAGCAGTTCTTC. Translation: CSASWLATYNEQFF. This chain uses TRBV20-1 with TRBJ2-1; possibly TRBD2 for D (6 bases). Germline V gene data show CDR1 as DFQATT and CDR2 as SNEGSKA (reference sequence). Trimming shortened V by 3 bases and J by 4 bases, and 13 bases separated the two germline ends. This CDR3 has 14 residues.

About this clone itself: A read error may account for a junction end that differs from germline. This chain links TRBV3-1 (or the pseudogene TRBV3-2) with TRBJ2-7; possibly TRBD2 for D (6 bases). Germline-derived CDR1 and CDR2 are LGHDT and YNNKEL (reference sequence). The CDR3 is 13 residues long. The CDR3 here is CASSQDHVGTPNF. The CDR3 nucleotides are TGTGCCAGCAGCCAGGATCATGTCGGGACTCCTAACTTC.

This chain connects TRBV11-1 to TRBJ1-1; D not certain. Germline CDR1 is SGHAT and CDR2 is FQDESV (reference sequence). The V end lost 5 bases, the J end lost 5 bases, and 15 bases lay between the germline ends. This CDR3 spans 14 amino acids. CDR3 region: CASSLGRGGTEAFF. Written as DNA, the CDR3 is TGTGCCAGCAGCCTTGGACGAGGAGGGACTGAAGCTTTCTTT. The variable domain in full, completed from reference TRBV11-1 and TRBJ1-1, reads EAEVAQSPRYKITEKSQAVAFWCDPISGHATLYWYRQILGQGPELLVQFQDESVVDDSQLPKDRFSAERLKGVDSTLKIQPAELGDSAMYLCASSLGRGGTEAFFGQGTRLTVV.

V usage is TRBV24-1 and J usage is TRBJ2-3, with 10 bases lining up with TRBD1. Trimming took 2 bases from V and 2 from J; bases not matched to a gene: 3. The V gene's germline CDR1 is KGHDR and CDR2 SFDVKD. The CDR3 runs 16 residues. CDR3 nucleotides: TGTGCCACCAGTGATTCCGGGACAGGGGACACAGATACGCAGTATTTT. It encodes CATSDSGTGDTDTQYF.

The CDR3 DNA reads TGTGCCAGCAGCTCCTTCCGGGACTTCCACAATGAGCAGTTCTTC. Its protein is CASSSFRDFHNEQFF. J is TRBJ2-1 and V is TRBV7-2; D perhaps matches TRBD2 (6 bases). CDR1 and CDR2 (germline): SGHTA, FQGNSA. The CDR3 is 15 residues long. Trimming took 4 bases from V and 5 from J, leaving 15 bases between them.

The chain combines TRBV27 with TRBJ1-2; possible D gene TRBD1, 5 bases. V was trimmed by 4 bases and J by 3 bases, leaving 12 bases between them. Germline V CDR1 and CDR2: MNHEY, SMNVEV (reference sequence). The CDR3 totals 14 residues. The CDR3 DNA follows: TGTGCCAGCAGTTCCCTTCGGGGGGACTATGGCTACACCTTC. It specifies CASSSLRGDYGYTF.

This sequence joins TRBV5-1 and TRBJ1-4; D is ambiguous. Germline V gene sequence: CDR1 SGHRS, CDR2 YFSETQ. The CDR3 runs 14 residues. V shed 4 bases and J shed 5 bases, with 12 bases lying between them. The CDR3 DNA is TGCGCCAGCAGCACTCGGACGGGAAATGAAAAACTGTTTTTT. Translated: CASSTRTGNEKLFF.

This rearrangement joins TRBV19 to TRBJ1-1, with 9 bases fitting TRBD1. The germline V gene encodes CDR1 LNHDA and CDR2 SQIVND (reference sequence). CDR3 size: 15 residues. Losses at the gene ends were 5 bases for V and 1 base for J; bases not matched to a gene: 5. This chain's CDR3 is CASSPRQGGNTEAFF. DNA of the CDR3: TGTGCCAGTAGTCCCCGACAGGGGGGGAACACTGAAGCTTTCTTT.

The genes are TRBV7-3 and TRBJ2-1; 15 positions agree with TRBD2. V was clipped by 2 bases and J by 9 bases; unmatched bases: 8. From germline, CDR1 is SGHTA and CDR2 FQGTGA. The CDR3 length is 17 residues. The CDR3 loop is CASSLERTSGGAAEQFF. The DNA for the CDR3 is TGTGCCAGCAGCTTAGAGAGGACTAGCGGGGGGGCCGCTGAGCAGTTCTTC.

In this sample, this clone turned up once. The chain recombines TRBV11-2 with TRBJ2-3, with 10 bases that match TRBD2. Germline loops: CDR1 SGHAT, CDR2 FQNNGV. The CDR3 length is 16 residues. The V segment lost 5 bases and the J segment 0 bases; nucleotides outside the gene matches: 5. In nucleotides, the CDR3 is TGTGCCAGCAGCACTGGACTAGCGGTAAGCACAGATACGCAGTATTTT. Translation gives CASSTGLAVSTDTQYF.

The chain uses TRBV27 and TRBJ2-1; 7 bases fit TRBD2. Germline V lookup: CDR1 MNHEY, CDR2 SMNVEV (reference sequence). The ends lost 6 bases at V and 3 bases at J; junction bases unmatched: 5. The CDR3 length is 14 residues. The chain's CDR3 is CASRTLASYNEQFF. CDR3 sequence (DNA): TGTGCCAGCAGGACACTAGCGAGCTACAATGAGCAGTTCTTC.

This clone was picked up one time. CDR3 sequence: CASSPYLAGDLGGELFF. CDR3 nucleotides: TGTGCCAGTAGTCCGTATTTAGCGGGGGATTTAGGCGGGGAGCTGTTTTTT. The chain uses TRBV19 and TRBJ2-2; 9 bases agree with TRBD2. Germline CDR1 is LNHDA and CDR2 is SQIVND (reference sequence). V was pared by 5 bases and J by 7 bases, with 14 bases of the junction left unmatched. The CDR3 runs 17 residues.

The gene calls are TRBV6-5 and TRBJ2-7; maybe TRBD2 (7 bases). V dropped 2 bases and J dropped 4 bases, with 15 bases sitting between them. Germline CDR1 is MNHEY and CDR2 is SVGAGI. The CDR3 runs 15 residues. CDR3 sequence: CASSYKGGDLYEQYF. CDR3 nucleotides: TGTGCCAGCAGTTACAAGGGGGGGGATCTATACGAGCAGTACTTC.

The V and J genes are TRBV7-9 and TRBJ2-2, with 8 nucleotides matching TRBD1. The CDR3 sequence is 16 residues long. From germline, CDR1 is SEHNR and CDR2 FQNEAQ (reference sequence). V trimming: 4 bases; J trimming: 3 bases; junction bases outside the gene matches: 7. This CDR3 reads CASSSRTGKDTGELFF. DNA for the CDR3: TGTGCCAGCAGCTCAAGGACAGGGAAGGACACCGGGGAGCTGTTTTTT.

The sample holds a few counts of this clone. The V gene is TRBV28, the J gene TRBJ1-2, with 10 bases identical to TRBD1. V lost 3 bases and J lost 8; bases outside the gene matches: 3. The CDR3 spans 13 residues. Germline V gene sequence: CDR1 MDHEN, CDR2 SYDVKM. Here the CDR3 DNA reads TGTGCCAGCAGTTTGGGACAGGGGAAAGGCTACACCTTC. This translates into CASSLGQGKGYTF.

The CDR3 DNA reads TGTGCCAGCAGCCGGAACGGGATCGAGCAGTACTTC. Translated: CASSRNGIEQYF. The chain uses TRBV3-1 (or the pseudogene TRBV3-2) and TRBJ2-7; TRBD2 is a possible D gene (5 bases). Trimming took 4 bases from V and 6 from J, leaving 10 bases between them. From germline, CDR1 is LGHDT and CDR2 YNNKEL (reference sequence). The CDR3 is 12 residues long.

This rearrangement joins TRBV30 to TRBJ2-4; 14 bases are shared with TRBD2. Losses at the gene ends were 1 base for V and 0 bases for J; bases not matched to a gene: 8. The CDR3 covers 19 residues. Per germline, CDR1 GTSNPN and CDR2 SVGIG (reference sequence). Here the CDR3 DNA reads TGTGCCTGGAGTGGAAGACTAGCGGGAGGGGTTATAGCCAAAAACATTCAGTACTTC. It is translated as CAWSGRLAGGVIAKNIQYF.

The chain joins TRBV10-3 to TRBJ2-5, with D perhaps TRBD2 (7 bases). CDR3 length: 14 residues. CDR1 and CDR2 from the germline V gene are ENHRY and SYGVKD. Deletions cut 10 bases from V and 5 bases from J, with 20 bases between. CDR3 DNA: TGTGCCACGTGTCGGGACAACGGGGGGGAGACCCAGTACTTC. Translation gives CATCRDNGGETQYF.

The chain carries TRBV6-1 and TRBJ1-1; D uncertain. CDR3 size: 15 residues. V dropped 6 bases and J dropped 7 bases, with 21 bases sitting between them. Germline CDR1 MNHNS, CDR2 SASEGT. The CDR3 DNA reads as TGTGCCAGCAGACTAACACTTACCTATCAAGGTGAAGCTTTCTTT. As protein: CASRLTLTYQGEAFF.